This TCR beta chain derives from a study of cytomegalovirus exposure and HLA in healthy donors. On the study more broadly: Earlier work reported 95 million to 130 million unique TCR beta sequences from about 179 million T cells.

Study-level findings and limits: Exclusion applied to some V segments, including TRBV6-2 and TRBV6-3, as they were indistinguishable.

As for this clone: The antigen is unknown.

Vbeta (60) and Jbeta (13) primers were used in the PCR. Assay used: immunoSEQ multiplex PCR; TCRdb lists only in-frame clones, some missing. Of 150,000 or so clones listed, approximately 80% are singletons. In germline, CDR1 is LGHNT, CDR2 FRNRAP. The CDR3 runs 13 residues. V was cut by 3 bases and J by 10 bases, with 13 bases left in between. Sequencing input: PBMCs. The TCR originated in a woman in her thirties or forties in good health and CMV-seropositive. The chain recombines TRBV12-5 with TRBJ1-5; the D is unclear. In DNA form, the CDR3 reads TGTGCTAGTGGTTTAACGGAGGGCCGTCCCCAGCATTTT. Its protein product is CASGLTEGRPQHF.